These T cell receptor beta chains were read from a single sample in a study of beta chain features in type 1 diabetes. Assay used: immunoSEQ multiplex PCR; TCRdb lists only in-frame clones, some missing. The sample records some 300,000 clones, approximately 8.1% being singletons. Sequencing input: central memory CD4+ T cells from blood. These receptors all stem from a woman aged 18-29 years in good health. Each CDR3 is given with its conserved first and last residue. The order of the fields is clone size, D gene, J gene, V gene, CDR3 protein, CDR3 DNA. The D gene is left open where the match is weak. Size is omitted from some rows. Given values are once, few, many or a class for expanded clones.

>.|.|TRBJ2-1|TRBV5-1
CASSFTVTDEQFF
TGCGCCAGCAGCTTCACAGTTACCGATGAGCAGTTCTTC
>few|.|TRBJ1-1|TRBV5-8
CASSLLFGVTGTEAFF
TGTGCCAGCAGCTTGCTCTTTGGGGTGACGGGCACTGAAGCTTTCTTT
>few|.|TRBJ2-1|TRBV14
CASSRYRTKDNEQFF
TGTGCCAGCAGCCGCTACCGGACTAAGGACAATGAGCAGTTCTTC
>many|.|TRBJ2-3|TRBV20-1
CSATSGNRQYF
TGCAGTGCAACTTCCGGGAACCGGCAGTATTTT
>few|.|TRBJ2-3|TRBV19
CASSSGSEDTQYF
TGTGCCAGTAGTTCAGGGTCTGAAGATACGCAGTATTTT
>.|.|TRBJ2-5|TRBV30
CAWSMGGAQETQYF
TGTGCCTGGAGTATGGGCGGAGCTCAAGAGACCCAGTACTTC
>few|.|TRBJ2-6|TRBV7-9
CASSREGFGANVLTF
TGTGCCAGCAGCCGAGAAGGGTTTGGGGCCAACGTCCTGACTTTC
>.|.|TRBJ1-1|TRBV11-2
CASSSYPSGGGEAFF
TGTGCCAGCAGCTCCTACCCTTCGGGGGGTGGGGAAGCTTTCTTT
>many|.|TRBJ2-2|TRBV18
CASSPLGTENTGELFF
TGTGCCAGCTCACCACTTGGGACGGAGAACACCGGGGAGCTGTTTTTT
>few|TRBD2|TRBJ2-4|TRBV11-3
CASSPRGGATFSQNAIQYF
TGTGCCAGCAGCCCACGGGGAGGGGCTACTTTTAGCCAAAATGCCATTCAGTACTTC
>few|.|TRBJ1-2|TRBV5-5
CASSLDQGFGGYTF
TGTGCCAGCAGCTTGGACCAGGGGTTTGGAGGCTACACCTTC
>few|TRBD2|TRBJ2-3|TRBV29-1
CSASGAGTDTQYF
TGCAGCGCGAGCGGGGCCGGCACAGATACGCAGTATTTT
>few|.|TRBJ2-3|TRBV6-6
CASSYNWGSTDTQYF
TGTGCCAGCAGTTATAATTGGGGCTCCACAGATACGCAGTATTTT
>many|.|TRBJ1-1|TRBV5-4
CASGYRDRNTEAFF
TGTGCCAGCGGGTACCGGGACCGGAACACTGAAGCTTTCTTT
>few|TRBD1|TRBJ1-2|TRBV18
CASSQGQGYGYTF
TGTGCCAGCTCACAGGGACAGGGGTATGGCTACACCTTC
>few|TRBD1|TRBJ2-7|TRBV7-9
CASSRQGPYEQYF
TGTGCCAGCAGCCGACAGGGCCCCTACGAGCAGTACTTC
>few|TRBD1|TRBJ1-1|TRBV2
CASSSDRGLTEAFF
TGTGCCAGCAGTAGTGACAGGGGGCTCACTGAAGCTTTCTTT
>few|.|TRBJ2-7|TRBV28
CASSRPGSISYEQYF
TGTGCCAGCAGTCGGCCGGGGTCCATCTCCTACGAGCAGTACTTC
>many|.|TRBJ2-3|TRBV14
CASSQASFGTDTQYF
TGTGCCAGCAGCCAAGCTAGCTTTGGCACAGATACGCAGTATTTT
>.|.|TRBJ2-6|TRBV5-1
CASSLGGATGANVLTF
TGCGCCAGCAGCTTAGGAGGAGCTACCGGGGCCAACGTCCTGACTTTC
>.|TRBD1|TRBJ1-1|TRBV18
CASSTGVGNTEAFF
TGTGCCAGCTCAACAGGGGTTGGGAACACTGAAGCTTTCTTT
>.|.|TRBJ2-1|TRBV7-9
CASSIGGAERGEQFF
TGTGCCAGCAGTATAGGAGGGGCCGAGAGGGGTGAGCAGTTCTTC
>many|.|TRBJ2-2|TRBV5-4
CASSPYSNTGELFF
TGTGCCAGCAGCCCGTATTCGAACACCGGGGAGCTGTTTTTT
>few|.|TRBJ2-5|TRBV2
CASIQSQERPQYF
TGTGCCAGCATCCAGTCCCAAGAGAGGCCCCAGTACTTC
>.|.|TRBJ2-1|TRBV11-3
CASSFSRGFQFF
TGTGCCAGCAGCTTTAGTCGGGGTTTTCAGTTCTTC
>few|TRBD1|TRBJ1-6|TRBV7-2
CASSPKTGAGGSPLHF
TGTGCCAGCAGCCCTAAGACAGGGGCGGGGGGTTCACCCCTCCACTTT
>few|.|TRBJ1-3|TRBV4-3
CASSQAPTSLSGNTIYF
TGCGCCAGCAGCCAAGCCCCTACCTCCCTCTCTGGAAACACCATATATTTT
>few|TRBD1|TRBJ1-6|TRBV6-1
CASSPIGQGNSPLHF
TGTGCCAGCAGTCCAATAGGACAGGGCAATTCACCCCTCCACTTT
>many|.|TRBJ2-3|TRBV5-4
CASSLTVDREAQYF
TGTGCCAGCAGCTTAACGGTTGACAGGGAGGCGCAGTATTTT
>.|.|TRBJ2-7|TRBV7-9
CASSLGRLYEQYF
TGTGCCAGCAGCTTAGGGAGGCTCTACGAGCAGTACTTC
>few|.|TRBJ2-5|TRBV5-1
CASNHKGGETQYF
TGCGCCAGCAACCACAAGGGTGGAGAGACCCAGTACTTC
>few|TRBD2|TRBJ2-1|TRBV29-1
CSGGFMAGGPSNEQFF
TGCAGCGGGGGGTTCATGGCGGGAGGGCCCTCAAATGAGCAGTTCTTC
>.|.|TRBJ2-5|TRBV27
CASRFHVQETQYF
TGTGCCAGCAGATTCCATGTACAAGAGACCCAGTACTTC
>few|TRBD1|TRBJ2-1|TRBV7-9
CASSLEGQGQFF
TGTGCCAGCAGCTTAGAAGGACAGGGTCAGTTCTTC
>few|TRBD1|TRBJ2-2|TRBV4-2
CASSQWDRGLNTGELFF
TGTGCCAGCAGCCAGTGGGACAGGGGGCTGAACACCGGGGAGCTGTTTTTT
>.|.|TRBJ2-5|TRBV7-8
CASSPRESSQETQYF
TGTGCCAGCAGCCCACGGGAAAGCAGTCAAGAGACCCAGTACTTC
>many|.|TRBJ1-6|TRBV18
CASSPSDSNSPLHF
TGTGCCAGCTCACCATCCGATTCTAATTCACCCCTCCACTTT
>few|.|TRBJ1-2|TRBV14
CASSPGPDYGYTF
TGTGCCAGCAGCCCCGGTCCGGACTATGGCTACACCTTC
>few|.|TRBJ1-5|TRBV15
CATSRDIGGNQPQHF
TGTGCCACCAGCAGAGATATTGGGGGCAATCAGCCCCAGCATTTT
>few|.|TRBJ1-5|TRBV18
CASSRSGPSNQPQHF
TGTGCCAGCTCGCGGTCAGGGCCTAGCAATCAGCCCCAGCATTTT
>.|.|TRBJ1-1|TRBV6-5
CASQANTEAFF
TGTGCCAGCCAGGCTAACACTGAAGCTTTCTTT
>.|.|TRBJ1-1|TRBV7-6
CASSLGVVTEAFF
TGTGCCAGCAGCTTAGGCGTTGTCACTGAAGCTTTCTTT
>many|TRBD1|TRBJ2-1|TRBV5-4
CASSRQGTHNEQFF
TGTGCCAGCAGCAGACAGGGGACACACAATGAGCAGTTCTTC